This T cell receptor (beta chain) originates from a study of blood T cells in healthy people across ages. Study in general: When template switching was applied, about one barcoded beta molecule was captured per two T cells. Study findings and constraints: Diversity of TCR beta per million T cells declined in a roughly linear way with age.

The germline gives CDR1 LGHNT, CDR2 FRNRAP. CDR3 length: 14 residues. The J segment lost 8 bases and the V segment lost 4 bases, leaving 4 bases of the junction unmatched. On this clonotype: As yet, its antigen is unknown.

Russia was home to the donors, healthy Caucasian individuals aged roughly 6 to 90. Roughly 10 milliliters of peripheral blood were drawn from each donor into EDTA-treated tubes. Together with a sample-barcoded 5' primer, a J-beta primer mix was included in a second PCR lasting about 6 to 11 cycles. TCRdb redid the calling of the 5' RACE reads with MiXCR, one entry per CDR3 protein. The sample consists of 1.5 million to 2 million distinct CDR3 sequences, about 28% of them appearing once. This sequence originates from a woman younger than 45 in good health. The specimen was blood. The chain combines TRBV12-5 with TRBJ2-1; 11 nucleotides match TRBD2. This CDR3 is CASGYLAGGYEQFF. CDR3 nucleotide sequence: TGTGCTAGTGGTTATCTAGCGGGGGGTTATGAGCAGTTCTTC.